This TCR beta chain was observed in a study of cytomegalovirus exposure and HLA in healthy donors. With regard to this clone: Its antigen is not known.

Primers: 60 Vbeta forward and 13 Jbeta reverse. The table came from immunoSEQ multiplex PCR; TCRdb's copy has only in-frame clones and leaves some out. The table lists 140,000 to 150,000 clones, approximately 80% of them singletons. This CDR3 has 12 amino acids. Per the germline V gene, CDR1 is SNHLY and CDR2 is FYNNEI. J gave up 3 bases and V 10 bases, and 4 bases lay outside the gene matches. Notes on the study in general: Researchers catalogued approximately 170 TCR beta chains as cytomegalovirus-associated. Testing in vitro showed a few CMV-associated chains specific for CMV antigens.

Sequenced: PBMCs. The clonotype was recovered from a male donor in good health and CMV-seronegative. This sequence joins TRBV2 and TRBJ2-7; 9 bases are a match to TRBD1. The CDR3 nucleotides are TGTGCCACGGGACAGGGTGTCTACGAGCAGTACTTC. Translation: CATGQGVYEQYF.